Shown below are 26 T cell receptor beta chains from a single sample sequenced in a study of shared clonotypes between healthy human individuals. This table comes from immunoSEQ multiplex PCR, and its TCRdb copy is limited to in-frame clones, with some not included. The sample yields some 1.5 million clones, around 98% seen once. Material for sequencing was naive CD4+ T cells sorted from blood. Subset noted: CD45RA+ positively selected. The receptors stem from a man aged 25 to 40 in good health.

The chain combines TRBV9 with TRBJ2-3; 9 nucleotides match TRBD2. Losses at the gene ends were 3 bases for V and 3 bases for J; bases not matched to a gene: 14. Germline assignment: CDR1 SGDLS and CDR2 YYNGEE. The CDR3 consists of 18 residues. CDR3 residues: CASSDLVGLAGKTDTQYF. The DNA of the CDR3 is TGTGCCAGCAGCGACCTTGTAGGGCTAGCGGGGAAAACAGATACGCAGTATTTT.

Details on this clone: Within the sample, other DNA sequences also encode this same CDR3. V is TRBV2 and J is TRBJ2-1, with 11 nucleotides matching TRBD2. J gave up 4 bases and V 6 bases, and 2 bases lay outside the gene matches. Germline V gene lookup returns CDR1 SNHLY and CDR2 FYNNEI. This CDR3 spans 14 amino acids. The CDR3 region is CASSRLAGYNEQFF. Written as DNA, the CDR3 is TGTGCCAGCAGCCGACTAGCGGGGTACAATGAGCAGTTCTTC. The full variable domain, in which reference TRBV2 and TRBJ2-1 provide the parts outside the CDR3, is EPEVTQTPSHQVTQMGQEVILRCVPISNHLYFYWYRQILGQKVEFLVSFYNNEISEKSEIFDDQFSVERPDGSNFTLKIRSTKLEDSAMYFCASSRLAGYNEQFFGPGTRLTVL.

The chain employs TRBV29-1 and TRBJ1-1, with 7 bases aligning to TRBD1. The CDR3 runs to 13 residues. CDR1 is SQVTM, CDR2 ANQGSEA, per germline. The CDR3 coding sequence is TGCACGGGAGGGACAGCTTCTAACACTGAAGCTTTCTTT. Its translation is CTGGTASNTEAFF.

V usage is TRBV4-1 and J usage is TRBJ2-1; the D is unclear. The length of the CDR3 is 13 residues. Per germline, CDR1 MGHRA and CDR2 YSYEKL. V was cut by 0 bases and J by 12 bases, with 12 bases left in between. CDR3 DNA: TGCGCCAGCAGCCAAGAACCCCTCGCTTCGCAGTTCTTC. Its protein is CASSQEPLASQFF.

This clone has only one observation. This chain links TRBV10-1 with TRBJ2-7, with 7 bases aligning to TRBD1. Germline assignment: CDR1 WNHNN and CDR2 SYGVQD (reference sequence). V lost 2 bases and J lost 4; bases outside the gene matches: 8. This CDR3 spans 15 amino acids. The chain's CDR3 is CASSETRAGGYEQYF. The CDR3 coding sequence is TGCGCCAGCAGTGAGACAAGGGCAGGGGGATACGAGCAGTACTTC.

The chain joins TRBV6-5 to TRBJ2-7; possible D gene TRBD2, 5 bases. V lost 0 bases and J 0 bases, leaving 9 bases between the germline ends. This CDR3 spans 15 amino acids. The germline V gene has CDR1 MNHEY and CDR2 SVGAGI. CDR3 sequence: CASSYSNSVSYEQYF. The CDR3 coding sequence is TGTGCCAGCAGTTACTCGAATAGCGTCTCCTACGAGCAGTACTTC.

This chain connects TRBV5-1 to TRBJ2-7; D is uncertain. CDR1 is SGHRS and CDR2 is YFSETQ in the germline V gene. There are 12 residues in the CDR3. Trimming removed 4 bases from V and 4 bases from J, with 9 bases in between. The CDR3 loop is CASSVARYEQYF. The CDR3 DNA reads as TGCGCCAGCAGCGTCGCCAGGTACGAGCAGTACTTC.

The CDR3 DNA reads as TGTGCCACCAGCAGAAAACCTCAGGGGGTAGAGAACTATGGCTACACCTTC. Translation gives CATSRKPQGVENYGYTF. The chain recombines TRBV15 with TRBJ1-2; 7 bases match TRBD1. Germline V gene sequence: CDR1 LNHNV, CDR2 YYDKDF (reference sequence). CDR3 size: 17 residues. The V and J ends lost 2 bases and 2 bases, in that order; junction bases with no gene match: 11.

V gene TRBV5-4 combines with J gene TRBJ2-6; no definite D call. Per the germline V gene, CDR1 is SGHNT and CDR2 is YYREEE (reference sequence). The V and J ends lost 4 bases and 0 bases respectively, with 11 bases between them. The length of the CDR3 is 16 residues. The CDR3 DNA is TGTGCCAGCAGCGATGGCCCAGACTCTGGGGCCAACGTCCTGACTTTC. Translated: CASSDGPDSGANVLTF.

The rearrangement uses TRBV7-2 and TRBJ2-1; no firm D call. The germline gives CDR1 SGHTA, CDR2 FQGNSA. The CDR3 runs to 13 residues. V lost 1 base and J 9 bases, leaving 10 bases between the germline ends. The CDR3: CASSLVTSGEQFF. In DNA form, the CDR3 reads TGTGCCAGCAGCTTAGTGACTTCGGGTGAGCAGTTCTTC.

The chain combines TRBV18 with TRBJ2-3; 7 bases match TRBD2. Germline-derived CDR1 and CDR2 are KGHSH and LQKENI. V lost 4 bases to trimming and J lost 3 bases; unmatched junction nucleotides: 7. The CDR3 totals 15 residues. CDR3 coding DNA: TGTGCCAGCTCACAAGCGGGACGACTGACAGATACGCAGTATTTT. This translates into CASSQAGRLTDTQYF.

As regards this clone: In the same sample, other DNA sequences code for this CDR3. The chain employs TRBV5-1 and TRBJ2-3; TRBD2 is a possible D gene (6 bases). The CDR3 spans 14 residues. V lost 2 bases, J lost 0 bases, and 7 bases lay in between. Germline V lookup: CDR1 SGHRS, CDR2 YFSETQ. The CDR3 is CASSFSGSTDTQYF. The DNA of the CDR3 is TGCGCCAGCAGCTTTAGCGGAAGCACAGATACGCAGTATTTT.

This chain uses TRBV7-9 with TRBJ2-2; TRBD2 matches at 15 bases. J lost 4 bases, V lost 5 bases, and 5 bases had no gene match. Germline V gene sequence: CDR1 SEHNR, CDR2 FQNEAQ (reference sequence). CDR3 size: 17 residues. In DNA form, the CDR3 reads TGTGCCAGCAGCCGCGGACTAGCGGGAGGGGTCACCGGGGAGCTGTTTTTT. Residues: CASSRGLAGGVTGELFF. Filled out from reference TRBV7-9 and TRBJ2-2, the complete variable domain reads DTGVSQNPRHKITKRGQNVTFRCDPISEHNRLYWYRQTLGQGPEFLTYFQNEAQLEKSRLLSDRFSAERPKGSFSTLEIQRTEQGDSAMYLCASSRGLAGGVTGELFFGEGSRLTVL.

J is TRBJ2-1 and V is TRBV28; a possible D gene is TRBD2 (5 bases). Per the germline V gene, CDR1 is MDHEN and CDR2 is SYDVKM. There are 18 residues in the CDR3. V lost 3 bases and J 0 bases, leaving 18 bases between the germline ends. The CDR3 DNA reads TGTGCCAGCAGTTTGCCACCGGGAACTAGGAGCTCCTACAATGAGCAGTTCTTC. The encoded protein is CASSLPPGTRSSYNEQFF. The entire variable domain, with the rest obtained from reference TRBV28 and TRBJ2-1, is as follows: DVKVTQSSRYLVKRTGEKVFLECVQDMDHENMFWYRQDPGLGLRLIYFSYDVKMKEKGDIPEGYSVSREKKERFSLILESASTNQTSMYLCASSLPPGTRSSYNEQFFGPGTRLTVL.

This chain joins TRBV25-1 and TRBJ2-3; TRBD1 might be the D (5 bases). Trimming removed 8 bases at V and 2 bases at J, with 5 bases between. The germline V gene has CDR1 MGHDK and CDR2 SYGVNS. CDR3 length: 11 residues. Here the CDR3 reads CASGHTDTQYF. In nucleotides, the CDR3 is TGTGCCAGCGGACACACAGATACGCAGTATTTT.

V gene TRBV25-1 combines with J gene TRBJ2-3; D is possibly TRBD2 (5 bases). The CDR3 has 13 amino acids. With 1 base removed from V and 8 bases from J, the gap between germline ends came to 10 bases. Germline V gene data show CDR1 as MGHDK and CDR2 as SYGVNS. The CDR3 region has the DNA TGTGCCAGCAGTGAATTTTCGAGGGTTACGCAGTATTTT. As protein: CASSEFSRVTQYF.

The chain recombines TRBV7-2 with TRBJ2-3; 8 bases fit TRBD2. Unmatched junction bases numbered 7, after V lost 5 bases and J lost 6 bases. The CDR3 length is 14 residues. Germline values: CDR1 SGHTA, CDR2 FQGNSA. The CDR3 is CASSLGLGEDTQYF. The CDR3 DNA reads TGTGCCAGCAGCCTGGGACTAGGGGAGGATACGCAGTATTTT.

This rearrangement joins TRBV7-3 to TRBJ2-1; unclear D gene. The V end lost 1 base, the J end lost 12 bases, and 13 bases lay between the germline ends. The CDR3 has 13 amino acids. The germline V gene encodes CDR1 SGHTA and CDR2 FQGTGA. The CDR3 region is CASSLSLDHGQFF. Written as DNA, the CDR3 is TGTGCCAGCAGCTTAAGTCTAGACCACGGGCAGTTCTTC.

V gene TRBV6-1 combines with J gene TRBJ2-2, with D unclear. Germline loops: CDR1 MNHNS, CDR2 SASEGT. V was pared by 7 bases and J by 7 bases, with 13 bases between. This CDR3 contains 13 residues. The CDR3 here is CASIPIKGGELFF. In DNA form, the CDR3 reads TGTGCCAGCATTCCGATAAAAGGCGGGGAGCTGTTTTTT.

V and J are TRBV7-9 and TRBJ2-3; D not certain. The CDR3 contains 14 residues. Germline V gives CDR1 SEHNR, CDR2 FQNEAQ (reference sequence). Trimming took off 3 bases at V and 4 bases at J, with 11 bases between the two ends. The CDR3 reads CASSLVDGADTQYF. The CDR3 DNA reads TGTGCCAGCAGCTTGGTCGATGGTGCAGATACGCAGTATTTT.

This clone showed up just once. The V call is TRBV2, the J call TRBJ1-1; D unresolved. With 7 bases removed from V and 4 bases from J, the gap between germline ends came to 10 bases. The CDR3 has 12 amino acids. Germline values: CDR1 SNHLY, CDR2 FYNNEI. This CDR3 reads CASTDDSTEAFF. The CDR3 DNA is TGTGCCAGCACCGATGATAGCACTGAAGCTTTCTTT.

The table lists this clone with a few counts. The rearrangement uses TRBV25-1 and TRBJ1-2; 9 bases are a match to TRBD1. CDR1 MGHDK and CDR2 SYGVNS come from the germline V gene. This CDR3 is built from 15 residues. V was pared by 4 bases and J by 7 bases, with 10 bases of the junction left unmatched. CDR3 coding DNA: TGTGCCAGCAGTGTACAGGGGGCGAGGGTCCCTGGCTACACCTTC. Translated: CASSVQGARVPGYTF.

The rearrangement uses TRBV19 and TRBJ1-5; D not certain. Germline CDR1 LNHDA, CDR2 SQIVND (reference sequence). Trimming left V 7 bases short and J 6 bases short, with 16 bases between. The CDR3 contains 14 residues. The CDR3 reads CASMIGVYGQPQHF. The CDR3 DNA reads as TGTGCCAGTATGATCGGGGTTTACGGTCAGCCCCAGCATTTT.

The chain has TRBV6-1 and TRBJ1-5, with 11 bases matching TRBD1. Unmatched junction bases numbered 3, after V lost 4 bases and J lost 4 bases. The CDR3 is made up of 15 amino acids. The germline V gene encodes CDR1 MNHNS and CDR2 SASEGT. The CDR3 nucleotides read TGTGCCAGCAGTGTTGGGACAGGGGGAAATCAGCCCCAGCATTTT. Protein sequence: CASSVGTGGNQPQHF.

This clone was seen only once. The chain couples TRBV6-1 to TRBJ2-7; the D is unclear. The germline V gene has CDR1 MNHNS and CDR2 SASEGT. The CDR3 covers 14 residues. Trimming stripped 6 bases from V and 3 bases from J, with 15 bases between. DNA for the CDR3: TGTGCCAGCAGAGCTTCCGACGCCCACTACGAGCAGTACTTC. The encoded protein is CASRASDAHYEQYF.

The CDR3 DNA sequence: TGCGCCAGCAGCTTGGGGGAGGGGAGAGAGCAGTTCTTC. Translation: CASSLGEGREQFF. The chain couples TRBV5-1 to TRBJ2-1; TRBD2 matches at 7 bases. With V trimmed by 0 bases and J by 10 bases, 4 bases remained unmatched. The length of the CDR3 is 13 residues. Germline V gene lookup returns CDR1 SGHRS and CDR2 YFSETQ.